The next 16 T cell receptor beta chains were all read from a single sample in a study of radiation and T cells in renal cell carcinoma. Only in-frame clones appear in the TCRdb table, and some are missing; sequencing was by immunoSEQ multiplex PCR. The repertoire holds more than 60,000 clones, with over 65% as singletons. Time point described: blood 4 weeks post-SBRT, at nephrectomy. Treatment given: 15 Gy SBRT to primary tumor, nephrectomy 4 weeks later. The sequenced sample was blood, obtained from a patient whose treatment included radiotherapy and nephrectomy. The receptor source for this set is a woman aged 55 to 70 with renal cell carcinoma.

This rearrangement joins TRBV27 to TRBJ2-6; 7 nucleotides match TRBD1. Germline assignment: CDR1 MNHEY and CDR2 SMNVEV (reference sequence). V dropped 5 bases and J dropped 2; count of bases not matched to a gene: 6. CDR3 length: 16 amino acids. The CDR3 sequence: CASSAQGLPGANVLTF. As DNA, the CDR3 is TGTGCCAGCAGTGCACAGGGGCTCCCTGGGGCCAACGTCCTGACTTTC.

CDR3 region: CASMHREYVSGELFF. CDR3 sequence (DNA): TGTGCCAGCATGCATAGGGAATACGTGAGCGGGGAGCTGTTTTTT. V usage is TRBV2 and J usage is TRBJ2-2, with D uncertain. Germline V gene sequence: CDR1 SNHLY, CDR2 FYNNEI. The CDR3 runs 15 residues. V dropped 7 bases and J dropped 7 bases, with 19 bases sitting between them.

The rearrangement joins TRBV10-3 to TRBJ1-1; TRBD1 might be the D (5 bases). Deletions cut 3 bases from V and 1 base from J, with 12 bases between. The CDR3 has 15 amino acids. In germline, CDR1 is ENHRY, CDR2 SYGVKD. DNA of the CDR3: TGTGCCATCAGTGACCTCTCTACAGGGAACACTGAAGCTTTCTTT. Protein sequence: CAISDLSTGNTEAFF.

V is TRBV19 and J is TRBJ1-4; D gene unclear. The CDR3 has 12 residues. V was trimmed by 1 base and J by 8 bases, leaving 5 bases between them. Per the germline V gene, CDR1 is LNHDA and CDR2 is SQIVND (reference sequence). The DNA of the CDR3 is TGTGCCAGTAGTATAGCATCCGAAAAACTGTTTTTT. Protein sequence: CASSIASEKLFF. Full variable domain (outside the CDR3, taken from reference TRBV19 and TRBJ1-4): DGGITQSPKYLFRKEGQNVTLSCEQNLNHDAMYWYRQDPGQGLRLIYYSQIVNDFQKGDIAEGYSVSREKKESFPLTVTSAQKNPTAFYLCASSIASEKLFFGSGTQLSVL.

The chain has TRBV6-5 and TRBJ1-2; D might be TRBD1 (5 bases). Looked up from germline, CDR1 is MNHEY and CDR2 is SVGAGI. The CDR3 extends over 12 amino acids. The V end lost 5 bases, the J end lost 3 bases, and 7 bases lay between the germline ends. In nucleotides, the CDR3 is TGTGCCAGCAGTACAGGCGACTATGGCTACACCTTC. Translating gives CASSTGDYGYTF.

The rearrangement uses TRBV19 and TRBJ2-6, with 7 positions matching TRBD1. CDR3 length: 17 residues. V gave up 7 bases and J gave up 1 base; unmatched junction bases: 10. Germline assignment: CDR1 LNHDA and CDR2 SQIVND (reference sequence). The CDR3 sequence is CASIKGAGGSGANVLTF. CDR3 DNA sequence: TGTGCCAGTATTAAAGGGGCAGGGGGTTCTGGGGCCAACGTCCTGACTTTC.

The rearrangement joins TRBV7-2 to TRBJ2-7, with 12 bases aligning to TRBD1. Germline CDR1 reads SGHTA; CDR2 reads FQGNSA. The CDR3 runs to 18 residues. The V gene end was trimmed by 3 bases and the J gene end by 0 bases; junction bases not matched to a gene: 9. DNA for the CDR3: TGTGCCAGCAGCTTCCTACCGGGACAGGGGGCCTTCTCCTACGAGCAGTACTTC. Its translation: CASSFLPGQGAFSYEQYF.

As regards this clone: Germline is not matched at one junction end, which may reflect a read error. Here the CDR3 reads CASSQGLISYEQYF. Here the CDR3 DNA reads TGCGCCAGCAGCCAAGGGCTAATCTCCTACGAGCAGTACTTC. J is TRBJ2-7 and V is TRBV5-4; D not certain. The CDR3 spans 14 residues. Germline V gene data show CDR1 as SGHNT and CDR2 as YYREEE (reference sequence).

The chain employs TRBV19 and TRBJ2-1; 7 nucleotides line up with TRBD1. Per germline, CDR1 LNHDA and CDR2 SQIVND (reference sequence). This CDR3 spans 15 amino acids. V was clipped by 4 bases and J by 2 bases; unmatched bases: 5. The CDR3 nucleotides are TGTGCCAGTAGTAACAGGGGTGACCCCTACAATGAGCAGTTCTTC. Protein: CASSNRGDPYNEQFF.

This sequence joins TRBV27 and TRBJ2-5; 11 bases fit TRBD1. The ends lost 6 bases at V and 1 base at J; junction bases unmatched: 4. The CDR3 has 15 amino acids. Looked up from germline, CDR1 is MNHEY and CDR2 is SMNVEV (reference sequence). The CDR3 reads CASSPGTGGQETQYF. The CDR3 nucleotides are TGTGCCAGCAGCCCAGGGACAGGGGGCCAAGAGACCCAGTACTTC.

The rearrangement links TRBV18 to TRBJ1-1, with D maybe TRBD1 (5 bases). The V end lost 5 bases, the J end lost 0 bases, and 19 bases lay between the germline ends. This CDR3 is built from 17 residues. The V gene's germline CDR1 is KGHSH and CDR2 LQKENI. CDR3 region: CASSTGTTRTMNTEAFF. In nucleotides, the CDR3 is TGTGCCAGCTCAACCGGGACGACCAGAACAATGAACACTGAAGCTTTCTTT.

The chain uses TRBV28 and TRBJ1-1; a possible D gene is TRBD1 (5 bases). The CDR3 sequence is 13 residues long. Trimming removed 6 bases from V and 5 bases from J, with 13 bases in between. Germline V gene data show CDR1 as MDHEN and CDR2 as SYDVKM. The CDR3 protein is CASRTGGFTEAFF. CDR3 sequence (DNA): TGTGCCAGCAGGACTGGGGGATTTACTGAAGCTTTCTTT.

The chain links TRBV27 to TRBJ1-2, with TRBD1 as a possible D gene (6 bases). V lost 2 bases and J 2 bases, leaving 18 bases between the germline ends. CDR3 size: 17 residues. In germline, CDR1 is MNHEY, CDR2 SMNVEV (reference sequence). CDR3 bases: TGTGCCAGCAGTTTAACGGGGGGCCACCATTTCAACTATGGCTACACCTTC. Amino acid sequence: CASSLTGGHHFNYGYTF.

This clone has just a few counts. The chain has TRBV2 and TRBJ2-7; D is possibly TRBD1 (5 bases). The germline CDR1 and CDR2 sequences are SNHLY and FYNNEI. CDR3 length: 13 amino acids. The V end was cut by 4 bases, the J end by 3 bases, with 10 bases between. The CDR3 DNA reads as TGTGCCAGCAGTGGGTCAGGGAACTACGAGCAGTACTTC. Translated: CASSGSGNYEQYF.

The chain combines TRBV27 with TRBJ1-1; D may be TRBD1 (5 bases). The ends were cut back, 3 bases at V and 6 bases at J, with 14 bases in the middle. Germline assignment: CDR1 MNHEY and CDR2 SMNVEV (reference sequence). The CDR3 runs 14 residues. CDR3 coding DNA: TGTGCCAGCAGTTTCCTGGGTGGGGGGGCTGAAGCTTTCTTT. The encoded protein is CASSFLGGGAEAFF.

The V gene is TRBV6-1, the J gene TRBJ2-2; D not resolved. The CDR3 runs 13 residues. Between the trimmed V and J ends, which lost 0 bases and 6 bases, there was a span of 5 bases. Germline V gene lookup returns CDR1 MNHNS and CDR2 SASEGT. The CDR3 DNA sequence: TGTGCCAGCAGTGAAGCATGGGCCGGGGAGCTGTTTTTT. This translates into CASSEAWAGELFF.